The present T cell receptor beta chain was sequenced within a study of T cell responses to AZD1222 COVID-19 vaccine. Trimming removed 6 bases from V and 2 bases from J, with 14 bases in between. In germline, CDR1 is KGHDR, CDR2 SFDVKD. There are 15 residues in the CDR3. The data were produced by immunoSEQ multiplex PCR, yet TCRdb's version contains in-frame clones alone and is incomplete. The table lists some 200,000 clones, under 95% of them singletons, with 0.9% to 1.1% in the top ten. The receptor was derived from an adult who received the AZD1222 COVID-19 vaccine. Sample: peripheral blood, taken 28 days after the second AZD1222 dose. The rearrangement joins TRBV24-1 to TRBJ2-3; D possibly corresponds to TRBD1 (5 bases). The CDR3 DNA follows: TGTGCCACCAGTAAGAGCAAGGGGTTCACAGATACGCAGTATTTT. Residues: CATSKSKGFTDTQYF.